This T cell receptor (beta chain) appears in the sequencing data of a study of cytomegalovirus exposure and HLA in healthy donors. Vbeta (60) and Jbeta (13) primers were used in the PCR. Method: immunoSEQ multiplex PCR; TCRdb's copy keeps in-frame clones and lacks some. The data show 100,000 to 150,000 clones, with around 70% seen just once and 5.5% to 7% held by the top ten. Of note for this clone: The target antigen is unknown.

Study observations and caveats: The investigators catalogued 150 or so TCR beta chains as cytomegalovirus-associated.

The CDR3 contains 13 residues. CDR1 and CDR2 from the germline V gene are SQVTM and ANQGSEA. V was cut by 4 bases and J by 2 bases, with 11 bases left in between. The TCR comes from a man aged 40-49 years in good health and CMV-seropositive. This rearrangement joins TRBV29-1 to TRBJ1-2, with D possibly TRBD1 on 6 matching bases. The sequenced material came from PBMCs. CDR3 DNA sequence: TGCAGCGTTGGGGGGGGGCCCAACTATGGCTACACCTTC. Its translation: CSVGGGPNYGYTF.